These T cell receptor beta chains were read from a single sample in a study of OX40 agonist ivuxolimab in advanced cancers. TCRdb's table, derived via immunoSEQ multiplex PCR, lists solely in-frame clones and lacks some. The sample records over 100,000 clones, 85% to 90% being singletons. The material sequenced was CD4+ or CD8+ T cells sorted from blood, taken in a trial of the OX40 agonist ivuxolimab. Receptors were obtained from an adult with an advanced solid tumor such as melanoma, head and neck, liver or kidney cancer. CDR3s include the opening cysteine and the closing phenylalanine or tryptophan. D genes are given only for firm matches. Clone size is not always given. Where it is, it says once, few, many or a class for expanded clones.

TRBJ2-2 | . | TRBV6-6 | . | CASSYRRITGELFF | TGTGCCAGCAGTTACCGACGGATCACCGGGGAGCTGTTTTTT
TRBJ2-1 | TRBD1 | TRBV2 | . | CASSKDRASYNEQFF | TGTGCCAGCAGTAAGGACAGGGCATCTTACAATGAGCAGTTCTTC
TRBJ2-5 | . | TRBV30 | . | CAWSGLEETQYF | TGTGCCTGGAGTGGACTAGAAGAGACCCAGTACTTC
TRBJ2-3 | . | TRBV7-7 | . | CASSLGTAKSTDTQYF | TGTGCTAGCAGCTTAGGGACGGCTAAGAGCACAGATACGCAGTATTTT
TRBJ1-5 | . | TRBV6-5 | . | CASRGVYSNQPQHF | TGTGCCAGCAGAGGTGTGTACTCGAATCAGCCCCAGCATTTT
TRBJ2-7 | . | TRBV10-3 | . | CAISPRDANEQYF | TGTGCCATCAGTCCACGGGACGCAAACGAGCAGTACTTC
TRBJ2-7 | TRBD2 | TRBV7-2 | . | CASSSLGLASGEQYF | TGTGCCAGCAGCTCCCTGGGACTAGCGTCGGGCGAGCAGTACTTC
TRBJ1-3 | . | TRBV28 | once | CASSLWGGSSGNTIYF | TGTGCCAGCAGTTTATGGGGCGGAAGCTCTGGAAACACCATATATTTT
TRBJ2-4 | . | TRBV2 | few | CASSLLVAKNIQYF | TGTGCCAGCAGTCTACTCGTAGCCAAAAACATTCAGTACTTC
TRBJ2-1 | . | TRBV7-2 | . | CASSLQGSPLF | TGTGCCAGCAGCTTACAGGGTTCTCCACTCTTC
TRBJ1-1 | TRBD1 | TRBV28 | once | CASSPPGQGMNTEAFF | TGTGCCAGCAGTCCACCGGGACAGGGGATGAACACTGAAGCTTTCTTT
TRBJ2-1 | TRBD1 | TRBV5-1 | . | CASSLGQGAREQFF | TGCGCCAGCAGCTTGGGACAGGGGGCTCGTGAGCAGTTCTTC
TRBJ2-5 | TRBD1 | TRBV5-1 | . | CASSLAGTGGETQYF | TGCGCCAGCAGCTTGGCGGGGACAGGGGGAGAGACCCAGTACTTC
TRBJ2-7 | . | TRBV10-1 | . | CASSGGGTAYEQYF | TGCGCCAGCAGTGGGGGCGGAACCGCGTACGAGCAGTACTTC
TRBJ2-2 | . | TRBV18 | . | CASSQLEGARNTGELFF | TGTGCCAGCTCACAACTGGAGGGGGCAAGAAACACCGGGGAGCTGTTTTTT
TRBJ1-1 | TRBD1 | TRBV11-1 | once | CASSAQGVSEAFF | TGTGCCAGCAGCGCACAGGGGGTTTCTGAAGCTTTCTTT
TRBJ1-1 | . | TRBV23-1 | . | CASSQSRSLNTEAFF | TGCGCCAGCAGTCAATCGAGGAGTTTGAACACTGAAGCTTTCTTT
TRBJ1-5 | . | TRBV7-2 | . | CASSLRDAVLSPQHF | TGTGCCAGCAGCTTACGGGACGCCGTTTTGTCGCCCCAGCATTTT
TRBJ1-5 | . | TRBV2 | . | CASRVGRAGNNQPQHF | TGTGCCAGCAGAGTGGGACGGGCAGGGAATAATCAGCCCCAGCATTTT
TRBJ2-1 | . | TRBV9 | once | CASSVNNYNEQFF | TGTGCCAGCAGCGTGAACAACTACAATGAGCAGTTCTTC
TRBJ1-5 | . | TRBV28 | . | CASTTPPQPQHF | TGTGCCAGCACCACCCCCCCCCAGCCCCAGCATTTT
TRBJ1-1 | . | TRBV18 | . | CASSPTSGEGDTEAFF | TGTGCCAGCTCACCAACTTCAGGGGAAGGAGACACTGAAGCTTTCTTT
TRBJ2-1 | TRBD2 | TRBV28 | once | CASSPISGSGGASSYNEQFF | TGTGCCAGCAGTCCAATCTCGGGTAGCGGGGGGGCCTCCTCCTACAATGAGCAGTTCTTC
TRBJ1-1 | . | TRBV10-3 | . | CAISEEQFDTEAFF | TGTGCCATCAGTGAGGAGCAGTTTGACACTGAAGCTTTCTTT
TRBJ2-7 | TRBD1 | TRBV7-8 | . | CASSLVQGAYEQYF | TGTGCCAGCAGCTTAGTACAGGGGGCTTACGAGCAGTACTTC
TRBJ1-6 | . | TRBV4-1 | . | CASSQELGTPLHF | TGCGCCAGCAGCCAAGAGCTAGGAACACCCCTCCACTTT
TRBJ2-1 | . | TRBV5-5 | . | CASSFRQVLLGNEQFF | TGTGCCAGCAGCTTCCGACAGGTCCTCCTTGGCAATGAGCAGTTCTTC